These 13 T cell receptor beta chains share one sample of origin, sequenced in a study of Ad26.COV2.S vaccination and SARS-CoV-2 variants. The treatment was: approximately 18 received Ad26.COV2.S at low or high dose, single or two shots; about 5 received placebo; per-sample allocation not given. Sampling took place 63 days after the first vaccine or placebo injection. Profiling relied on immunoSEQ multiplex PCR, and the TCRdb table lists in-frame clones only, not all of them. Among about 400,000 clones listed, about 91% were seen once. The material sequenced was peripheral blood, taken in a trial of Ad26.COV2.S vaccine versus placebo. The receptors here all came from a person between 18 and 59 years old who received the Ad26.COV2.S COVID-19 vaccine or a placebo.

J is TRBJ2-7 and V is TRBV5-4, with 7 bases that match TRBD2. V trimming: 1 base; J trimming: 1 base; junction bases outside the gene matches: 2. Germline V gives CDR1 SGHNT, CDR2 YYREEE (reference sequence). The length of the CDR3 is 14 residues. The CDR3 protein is CASSLTSASYEQYF. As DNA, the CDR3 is TGTGCCAGCAGCTTGACTAGCGCTTCCTACGAGCAGTACTTC.

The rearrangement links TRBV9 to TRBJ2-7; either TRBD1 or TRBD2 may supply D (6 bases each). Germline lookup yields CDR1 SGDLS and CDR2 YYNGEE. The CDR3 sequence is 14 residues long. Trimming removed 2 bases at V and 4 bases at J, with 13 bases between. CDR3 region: CASSVSGGEYEQYF. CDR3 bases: TGTGCCAGCAGCGTGTCCGGGGGCGAATACGAGCAGTACTTC.

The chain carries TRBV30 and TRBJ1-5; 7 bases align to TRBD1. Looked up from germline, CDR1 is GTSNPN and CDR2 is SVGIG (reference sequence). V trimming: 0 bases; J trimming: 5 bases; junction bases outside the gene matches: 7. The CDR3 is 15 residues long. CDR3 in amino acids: CAWSVSRRGDQPQHF. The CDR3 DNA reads TGTGCCTGGAGTGTATCCCGCAGGGGGGATCAGCCCCAGCATTTT.

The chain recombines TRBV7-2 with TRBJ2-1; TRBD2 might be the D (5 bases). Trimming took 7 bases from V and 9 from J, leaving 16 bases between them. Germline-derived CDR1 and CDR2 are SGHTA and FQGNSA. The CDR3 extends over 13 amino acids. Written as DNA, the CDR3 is TGTGCCAGCACCATTACTAGGTCCGGTGAGCAGTTCTTC. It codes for CASTITRSGEQFF.

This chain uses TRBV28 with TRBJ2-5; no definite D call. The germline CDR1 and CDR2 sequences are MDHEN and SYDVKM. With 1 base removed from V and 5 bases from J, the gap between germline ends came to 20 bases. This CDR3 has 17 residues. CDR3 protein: CASSLFGLQTGWETQYF. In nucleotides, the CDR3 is TGTGCCAGCAGTTTATTCGGGCTTCAAACCGGCTGGGAGACCCAGTACTTC.

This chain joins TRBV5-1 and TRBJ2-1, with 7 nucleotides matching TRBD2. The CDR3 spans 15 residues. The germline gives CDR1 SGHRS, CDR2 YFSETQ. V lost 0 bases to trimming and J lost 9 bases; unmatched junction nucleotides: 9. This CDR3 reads CASSLGAGEAGEQFF. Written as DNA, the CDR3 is TGCGCCAGCAGCTTGGGGGCGGGAGAAGCGGGTGAGCAGTTCTTC. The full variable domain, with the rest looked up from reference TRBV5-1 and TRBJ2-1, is KAGVTQTPRYLIKTRGQQVTLSCSPISGHRSVSWYQQTPGQGLQFLFEYFSETQRNKGNFPGRFSGRQFSNSRSEMNVSTLELGDSALYLCASSLGAGEAGEQFFGPGTRLTVL.

CDR3 bases: TGTGCCAGTAGTCCGCGGACTAGCAACTCCCCGAAGCAGTTCTTC. Its translation is CASSPRTSNSPKQFF. This sequence joins TRBV19 and TRBJ2-1; 8 nucleotides match TRBD2. V was pared by 5 bases and J by 11 bases, with 14 bases of the junction left unmatched. The V gene's germline CDR1 is LNHDA and CDR2 SQIVND (reference sequence). The CDR3 loop spans 15 amino acids.

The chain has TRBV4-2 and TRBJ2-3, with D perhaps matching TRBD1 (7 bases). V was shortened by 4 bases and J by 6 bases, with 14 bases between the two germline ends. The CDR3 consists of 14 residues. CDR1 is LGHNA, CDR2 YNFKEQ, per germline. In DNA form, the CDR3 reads TGTGCCAGCAGCCGCGGAGGGGGCGACGATACGCAGTATTTT. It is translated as CASSRGGGDDTQYF.

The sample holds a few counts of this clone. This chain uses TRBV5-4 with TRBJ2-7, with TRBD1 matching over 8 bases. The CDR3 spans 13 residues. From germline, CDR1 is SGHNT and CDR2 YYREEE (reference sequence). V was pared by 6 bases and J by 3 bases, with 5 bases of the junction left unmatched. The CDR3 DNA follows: TGTGCCAGCAAAAAGACAGGGGACTACGAGCAGTACTTC. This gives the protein CASKKTGDYEQYF.

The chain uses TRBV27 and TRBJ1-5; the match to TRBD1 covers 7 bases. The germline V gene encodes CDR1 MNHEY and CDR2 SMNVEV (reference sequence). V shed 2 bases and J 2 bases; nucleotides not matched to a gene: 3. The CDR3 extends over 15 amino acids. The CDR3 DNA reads TGTGCCAGCAGTTTAGACACAGGGGGCAATCAGCCCCAGCATTTT. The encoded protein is CASSLDTGGNQPQHF.

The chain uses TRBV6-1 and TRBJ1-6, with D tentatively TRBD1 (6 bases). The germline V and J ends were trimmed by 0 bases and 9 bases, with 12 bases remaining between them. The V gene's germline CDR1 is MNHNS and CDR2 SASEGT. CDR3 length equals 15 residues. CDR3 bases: TGTGCCAGCAGTGAAGCGGGGGGCTCTGGTTCACCCCTCCACTTT. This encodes CASSEAGGSGSPLHF.

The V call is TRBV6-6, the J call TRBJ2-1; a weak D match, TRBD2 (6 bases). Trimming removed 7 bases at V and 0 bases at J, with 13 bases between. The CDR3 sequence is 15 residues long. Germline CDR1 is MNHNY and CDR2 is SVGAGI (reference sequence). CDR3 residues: CASNPGDPSYNEQFF. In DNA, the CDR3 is TGTGCCAGCAATCCGGGGGACCCCTCCTACAATGAGCAGTTCTTC.

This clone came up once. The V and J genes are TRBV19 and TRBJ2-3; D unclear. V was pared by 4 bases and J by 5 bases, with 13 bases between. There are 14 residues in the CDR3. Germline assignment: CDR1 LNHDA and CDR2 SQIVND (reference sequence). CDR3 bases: TGTGCCAGTAGTACCTACCGGGCCGAAGATACGCAGTATTTT. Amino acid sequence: CASSTYRAEDTQYF.